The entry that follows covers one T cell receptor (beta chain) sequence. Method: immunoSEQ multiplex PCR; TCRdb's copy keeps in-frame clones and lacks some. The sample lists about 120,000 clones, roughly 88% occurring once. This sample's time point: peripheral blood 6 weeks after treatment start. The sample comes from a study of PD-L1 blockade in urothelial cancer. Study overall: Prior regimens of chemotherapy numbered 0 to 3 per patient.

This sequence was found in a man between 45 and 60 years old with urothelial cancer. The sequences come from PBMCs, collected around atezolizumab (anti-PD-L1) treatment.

DNA for the CDR3: TGTGCCAGTAGTTCCCTACTCCGGACAGAAAGGGTGGGGTACTATGGCTACACCTTC. This sequence encodes CASSSLLRTERVGYYGYTF. V gene TRBV19 combines with J gene TRBJ1-2; a weak D match, TRBD1 (6 bases). Germline CDR1 is LNHDA and CDR2 is SQIVND (reference sequence). This CDR3 spans 19 amino acids. V was clipped by 5 bases and J by 3 bases, with 28 bases between them.